This TCR beta chain was sequenced for a study of control samples from healthy donors and cancer patients. Assay used: immunoSEQ multiplex PCR; TCRdb lists only in-frame clones, some missing. Of tens of thousands of clones listed, 90% to 95% were seen once; the top ten hold about 15%. Germline assignment: CDR1 MDHEN and CDR2 SYDVKM. The V gene end was trimmed by 2 bases and the J gene end by 7 bases; junction bases not matched to a gene: 4. The CDR3 length is 13 residues. Specimen: blood. This sequence originates from a man aged 25-45 years in good health. The chain links TRBV28 to TRBJ1-2; 7 bases are a match to TRBD1. The CDR3 is CASSLRQGFGYTF. In nucleotides, the CDR3 is TGTGCCAGCAGTTTAAGACAGGGCTTTGGCTACACCTTC.